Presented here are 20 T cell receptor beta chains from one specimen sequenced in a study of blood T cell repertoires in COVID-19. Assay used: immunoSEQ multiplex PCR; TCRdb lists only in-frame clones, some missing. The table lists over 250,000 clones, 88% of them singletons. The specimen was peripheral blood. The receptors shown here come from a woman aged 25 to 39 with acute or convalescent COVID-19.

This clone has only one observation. CDR3 nucleotides: TGCAGCGTTGTCGGGACTAGCCACGAGCAGTACTTC. Translation gives CSVVGTSHEQYF. This chain uses TRBV29-1 with TRBJ2-7; 9 bases agree with TRBD2. Germline V gene lookup returns CDR1 SQVTM and CDR2 ANQGSEA. The CDR3 consists of 12 residues. V dropped 4 bases and J dropped 5; count of bases not matched to a gene: 3.

The CDR3 coding sequence is TGTGCCAGCAGCGAGGACTGGGGCTCCTACGAGCAGTACTTC. Translation: CASSEDWGSYEQYF. This chain joins TRBV6-5 and TRBJ2-7; tentative D call: TRBD2 (5 bases). Trimming removed 6 bases from V and 0 bases from J, with 12 bases in between. The CDR3 contains 14 residues. Germline lookup yields CDR1 MNHEY and CDR2 SVGAGI.

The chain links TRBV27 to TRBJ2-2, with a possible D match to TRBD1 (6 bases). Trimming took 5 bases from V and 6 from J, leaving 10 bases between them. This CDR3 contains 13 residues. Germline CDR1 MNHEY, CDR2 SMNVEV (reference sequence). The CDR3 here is CASSPPGAGELFF. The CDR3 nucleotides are TGTGCCAGCAGTCCCCCAGGGGCCGGGGAGCTGTTTTTT.

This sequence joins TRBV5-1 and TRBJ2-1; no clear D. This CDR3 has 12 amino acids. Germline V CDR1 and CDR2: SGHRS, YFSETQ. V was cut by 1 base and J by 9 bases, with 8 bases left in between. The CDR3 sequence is CASSLTAIEQFF. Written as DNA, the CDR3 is TGCGCCAGCAGCTTGACTGCAATTGAGCAGTTCTTC. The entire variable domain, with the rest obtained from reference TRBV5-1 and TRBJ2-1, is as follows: KAGVTQTPRYLIKTRGQQVTLSCSPISGHRSVSWYQQTPGQGLQFLFEYFSETQRNKGNFPGRFSGRQFSNSRSEMNVSTLELGDSALYLCASSLTAIEQFFGPGTRLTVL.

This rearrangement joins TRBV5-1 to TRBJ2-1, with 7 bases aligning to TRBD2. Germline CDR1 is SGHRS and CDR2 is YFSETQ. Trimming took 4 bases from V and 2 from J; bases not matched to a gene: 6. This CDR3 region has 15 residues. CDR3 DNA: TGCGCCAGCAGCCCACTAGCGCGCGCCTACAATGAGCAGTTCTTC. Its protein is CASSPLARAYNEQFF.

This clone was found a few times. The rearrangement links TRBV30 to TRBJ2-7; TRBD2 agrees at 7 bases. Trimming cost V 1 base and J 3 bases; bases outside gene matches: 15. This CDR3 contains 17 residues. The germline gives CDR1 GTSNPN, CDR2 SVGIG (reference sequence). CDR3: CAWSAGMGGSGFYEQYF. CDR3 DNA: TGTGCCTGGAGTGCGGGGATGGGCGGGAGCGGATTCTACGAGCAGTACTTC.

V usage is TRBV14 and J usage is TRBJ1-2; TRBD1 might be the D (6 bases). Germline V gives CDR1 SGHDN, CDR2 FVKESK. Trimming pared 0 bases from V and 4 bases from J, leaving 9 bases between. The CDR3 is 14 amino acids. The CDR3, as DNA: TGTGCCAGCAGCCAAGAATGGGGGCCCTATGGCTACACCTTC. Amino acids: CASSQEWGPYGYTF. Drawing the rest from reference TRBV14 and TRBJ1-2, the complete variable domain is EAGVTQFPSHSVIEKGQTVTLRCDPISGHDNLYWYRRVMGKEIKFLLHFVKESKQDESGMPNNRFLAERTGGTYSTLKVQPAELEDSGVYFCASSQEWGPYGYTFGSGTRLTVV.

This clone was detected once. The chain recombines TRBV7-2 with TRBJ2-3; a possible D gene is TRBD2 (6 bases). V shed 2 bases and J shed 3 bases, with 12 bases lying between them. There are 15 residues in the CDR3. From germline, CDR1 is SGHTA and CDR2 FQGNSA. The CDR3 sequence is CASSLRLGRTDTQYF. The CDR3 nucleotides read TGTGCCAGCAGCTTAAGACTAGGGAGGACAGATACGCAGTATTTT.

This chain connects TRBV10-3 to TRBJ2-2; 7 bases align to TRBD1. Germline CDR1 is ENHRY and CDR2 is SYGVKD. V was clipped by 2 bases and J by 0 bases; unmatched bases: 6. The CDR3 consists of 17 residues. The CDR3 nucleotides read TGTGCCATCAGTGAGACGGACAGGCCTACGAACACCGGGGAGCTGTTTTTT. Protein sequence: CAISETDRPTNTGELFF.

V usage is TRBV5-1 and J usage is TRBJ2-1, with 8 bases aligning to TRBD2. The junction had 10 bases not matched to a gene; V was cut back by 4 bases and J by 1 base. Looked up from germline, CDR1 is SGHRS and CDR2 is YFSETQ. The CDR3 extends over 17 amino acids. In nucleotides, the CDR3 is TGCGCCAGCAGCCCCCTTGGAGCGGGAGATTCCTACAATGAGCAGTTCTTC. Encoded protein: CASSPLGAGDSYNEQFF.

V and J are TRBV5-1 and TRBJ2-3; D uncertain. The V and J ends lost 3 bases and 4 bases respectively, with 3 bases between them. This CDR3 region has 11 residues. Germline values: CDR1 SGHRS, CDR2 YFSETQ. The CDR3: CASSSADTQYF. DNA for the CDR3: TGCGCCAGCAGCTCCGCAGATACGCAGTATTTT. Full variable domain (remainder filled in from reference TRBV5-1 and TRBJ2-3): KAGVTQTPRYLIKTRGQQVTLSCSPISGHRSVSWYQQTPGQGLQFLFEYFSETQRNKGNFPGRFSGRQFSNSRSEMNVSTLELGDSALYLCASSSADTQYFGPGTRLTVL.

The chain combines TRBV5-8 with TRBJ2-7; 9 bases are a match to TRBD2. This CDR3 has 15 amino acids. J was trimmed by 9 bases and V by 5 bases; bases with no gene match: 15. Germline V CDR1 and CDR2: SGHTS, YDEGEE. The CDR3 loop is CASSSTGTSRLGQYF. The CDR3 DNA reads TGTGCCAGCAGTTCGACCGGGACTAGCCGGTTGGGGCAGTACTTC.

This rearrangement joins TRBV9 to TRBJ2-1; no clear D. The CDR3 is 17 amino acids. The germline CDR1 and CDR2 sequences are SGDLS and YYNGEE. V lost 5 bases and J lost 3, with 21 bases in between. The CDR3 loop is CASSHKIDSYGYNEQFF. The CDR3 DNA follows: TGTGCCAGCAGTCACAAAATTGACTCCTATGGCTACAATGAGCAGTTCTTC.

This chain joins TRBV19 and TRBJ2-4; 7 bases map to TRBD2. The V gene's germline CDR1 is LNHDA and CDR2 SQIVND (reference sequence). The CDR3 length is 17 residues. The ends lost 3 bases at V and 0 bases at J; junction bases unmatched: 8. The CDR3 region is CASSMGTGRGAKNIQYF. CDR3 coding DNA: TGTGCCAGTAGTATGGGCACGGGGAGGGGAGCCAAAAACATTCAGTACTTC. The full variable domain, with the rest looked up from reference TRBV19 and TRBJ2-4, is DGGITQSPKYLFRKEGQNVTLSCEQNLNHDAMYWYRQDPGQGLRLIYYSQIVNDFQKGDIAEGYSVSREKKESFPLTVTSAQKNPTAFYLCASSMGTGRGAKNIQYFGAGTRLSVL.

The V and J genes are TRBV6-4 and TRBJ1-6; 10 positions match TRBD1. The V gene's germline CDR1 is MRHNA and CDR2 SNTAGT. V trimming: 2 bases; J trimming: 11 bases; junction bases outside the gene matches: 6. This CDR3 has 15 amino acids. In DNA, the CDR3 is TGTGCCAGCAGTGACCTGGGACAGGGGAGGACACCCCTCCACTTT. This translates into CASSDLGQGRTPLHF.

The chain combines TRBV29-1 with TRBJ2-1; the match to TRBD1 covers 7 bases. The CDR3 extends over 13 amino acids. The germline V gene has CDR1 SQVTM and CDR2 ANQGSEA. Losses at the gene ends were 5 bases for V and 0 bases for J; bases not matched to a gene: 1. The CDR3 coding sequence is TGCAGCGTTCGGGACAGCTCCTACAATGAGCAGTTCTTC. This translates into CSVRDSSYNEQFF.

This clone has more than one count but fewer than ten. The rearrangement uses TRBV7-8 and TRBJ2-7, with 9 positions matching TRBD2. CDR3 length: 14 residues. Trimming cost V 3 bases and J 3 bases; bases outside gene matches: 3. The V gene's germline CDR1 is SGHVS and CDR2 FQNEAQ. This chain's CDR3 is CASSFSGSNYEQYF. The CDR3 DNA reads TGTGCCAGCAGCTTTAGCGGGAGTAACTACGAGCAGTACTTC.

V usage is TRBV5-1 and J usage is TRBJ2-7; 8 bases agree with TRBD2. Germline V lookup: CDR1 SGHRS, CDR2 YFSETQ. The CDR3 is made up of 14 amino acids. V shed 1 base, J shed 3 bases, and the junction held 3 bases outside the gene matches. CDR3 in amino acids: CASSLSLAGYEQYF. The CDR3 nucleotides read TGCGCCAGCAGCTTGTCCCTAGCGGGCTACGAGCAGTACTTC.

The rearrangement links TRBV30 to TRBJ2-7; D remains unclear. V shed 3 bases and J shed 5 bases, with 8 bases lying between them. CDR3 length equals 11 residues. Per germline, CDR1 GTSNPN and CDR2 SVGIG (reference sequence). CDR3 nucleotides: TGTGCCTGGAGCAGGTTCCACGAGCAGTACTTC. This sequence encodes CAWSRFHEQYF.

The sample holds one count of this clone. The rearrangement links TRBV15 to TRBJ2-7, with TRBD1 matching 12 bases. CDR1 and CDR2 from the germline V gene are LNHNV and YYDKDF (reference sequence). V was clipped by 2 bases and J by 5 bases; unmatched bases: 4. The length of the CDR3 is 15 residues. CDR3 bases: TGTGCCACCAGCAGAAGGGACAGGGGGCGCGACGAGCAGTACTTC. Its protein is CATSRRDRGRDEQYF.